This T cell receptor (beta chain) was captured by sequencing in a study of T cell responses to AZD1222 COVID-19 vaccine. Sequencing was performed with immunoSEQ multiplex PCR; in TCRdb, only in-frame clones are kept and a portion is missing. The sample holds some 180,000 clones, 85% to 95% seen once. This clone was seen a single time. Antigen: not known. Findings and caveats of the study: Receipt of two AZD1222 doses was followed by a rise in Spike-specific TCR breadth and depth. Donors were largely white British and mainly female; clonal diversity was possibly underestimated. Unmutated variant regions are reportedly targeted by nearly half of spike-specific TCRs. Spike regions recognized by vaccine-associated CD4 TCRs spanned the protein, led by 160-218 and 743-854.

The sequenced sample was peripheral blood, obtained on day 0 of AZD1222 vaccination. The receptor was derived from an adult in good health.

This chain's CDR3 is CSVVSGEKLFF. The CDR3 nucleotides are TGCAGCGTTGTAAGCGGTGAAAAACTGTTTTTT. The V call is TRBV29-1, the J call TRBJ1-4; D is undetermined. The germline gives CDR1 SQVTM, CDR2 ANQGSEA. This CDR3 has 11 residues. V lost 4 bases to trimming and J lost 7 bases, with 7 bases between them.